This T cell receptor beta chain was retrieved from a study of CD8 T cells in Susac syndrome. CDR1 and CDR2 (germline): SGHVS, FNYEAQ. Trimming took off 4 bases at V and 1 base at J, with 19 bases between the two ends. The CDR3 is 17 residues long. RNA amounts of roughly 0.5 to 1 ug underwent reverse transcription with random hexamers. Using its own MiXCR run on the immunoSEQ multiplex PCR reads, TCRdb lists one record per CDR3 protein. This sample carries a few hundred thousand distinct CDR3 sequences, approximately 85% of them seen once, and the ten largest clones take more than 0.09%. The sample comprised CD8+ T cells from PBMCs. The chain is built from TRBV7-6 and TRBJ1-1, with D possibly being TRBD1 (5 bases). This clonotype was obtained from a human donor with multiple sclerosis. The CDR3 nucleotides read TGTGCCAGCAGCTCCCCGAGGGAGGGGCCGTCGAACACTGAAGCTTTCTTT. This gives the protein CASSSPREGPSNTEAFF.